The entry below gives a single T cell receptor (beta chain) sequence along with its context. Single viable CD3+CD4+CD8-CD45RO+ cells were sorted as the memory CD4+ T cells. Generated by immunoSEQ multiplex PCR, the TCRdb table keeps only in-frame clones and is missing some. The table shows about 96,000 clones, with 75% to 90% occurring only once. This record comes from a study of memory CD4+ T cells and cytomegalovirus serostatus. Whole-study context: Donors were healthy Belgian adults, several CMV seropositive and 20 to 30 seronegative.

This clonotype was sampled from an adult in good health and CMV-seropositive. The specimen sequenced was memory CD4+ T cells from blood.

CDR3 coding DNA: TGTGCCAGTACCACAGGGGTCCAACAGCCCCAGCATTTT. Amino acids: CASTTGVQQPQHF. The V gene is TRBV19, the J gene TRBJ1-5; 7 nucleotides align to TRBD1. Germline values: CDR1 LNHDA, CDR2 SQIVND (reference sequence). V dropped 7 bases and J dropped 7; count of bases not matched to a gene: 7. The CDR3 sequence is 13 residues long.